The clone carrying this T cell receptor beta chain has only a few counts. What it binds is unknown. The data were obtained in a study of T cell repertoires in cytomegalovirus infection. Study summary: The study used recently identified HLA-C-restricted and well-studied HLA-B-restricted CMV epitopes.

Whole-study findings and limits: The ex vivo response was dominated by HLA-C-restricted CMV-specific TCR beta clonotypes.

From the reads, TCRdb called clonotypes with MiXCR, one entry per CDR3 protein. Counted here are some 920,000 distinct CDR3 sequences, less than 40% occurring once; the ten biggest clones make up roughly an eighth. The sequence derives from a human donor in good health (CMV status not recorded). Some clones in this sample may be carry-over from other donors' samples. The material sequenced was cultured CD8+ T cells from PBMCs, taken from culture after CMV antigen stimulation.

The CDR3 nucleotides read TGTGCCAGTAGTCGTTGGTTTTATGAAACAGATACGCAGTATTTT. Its translation: CASSRWFYETDTQYF. The rearrangement joins TRBV19 to TRBJ2-3; no clear D. Germline V gene lookup returns CDR1 LNHDA and CDR2 SQIVND (reference sequence). This CDR3 has 15 residues. Trimming cost V 5 bases and J 3 bases, with 15 bases left between them.